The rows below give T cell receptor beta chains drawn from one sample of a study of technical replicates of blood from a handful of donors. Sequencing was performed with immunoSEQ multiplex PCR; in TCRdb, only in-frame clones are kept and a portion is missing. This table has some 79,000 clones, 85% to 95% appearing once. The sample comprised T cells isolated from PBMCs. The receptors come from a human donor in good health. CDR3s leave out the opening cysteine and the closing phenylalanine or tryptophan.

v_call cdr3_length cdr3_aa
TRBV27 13 ASSFFWDRAYEQY
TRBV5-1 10 ASSPDWDTQY
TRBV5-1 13 ASSFELAGFDEQF
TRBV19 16 ASSTDQGLAGGTGELF
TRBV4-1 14 ASSQDQGRMNTEAF
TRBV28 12 ASRSIRGIETQY
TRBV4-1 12 ASSQGDYSYEQY
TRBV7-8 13 ASSPSETGSYEQY
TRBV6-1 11 ASMRQNSYEQY
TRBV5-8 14 ASSTGGAEPGEKLF
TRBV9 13 ASSPQPQGVEEQF
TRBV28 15 ASSYTGGVIRGTEAF
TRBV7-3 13 ASSPSGGASDTQY
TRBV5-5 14 ASSSSQGARGSPLH
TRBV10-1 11 ASSEEVPETQY
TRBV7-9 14 ASSRHRGPQDTEAF
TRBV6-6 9 ASSVGNEQF
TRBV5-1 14 ASSLVGRAPTDTQY
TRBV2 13 ASSEGGGAYNEQF
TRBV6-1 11 ASSVFGDQSQH
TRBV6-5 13 ASNRRGSLYNEQF
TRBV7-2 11 ASSGRLVAEQY
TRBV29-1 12 SATSGGGTNTQY
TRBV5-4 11 ASSLERSYGYT
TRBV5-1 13 ASSLPGQTTDTQY
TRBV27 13 ASSLRPRGAFGYT
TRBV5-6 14 ASSLVGLAQDNEQF
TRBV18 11 ASSTQGYTEAF
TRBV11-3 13 ASRLAGDRMGEQF
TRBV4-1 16 ASSQVVGGSRDTGELF
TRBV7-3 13 ASSFPGGPRTEAF
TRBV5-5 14 ASSLRGGKGTDTQY
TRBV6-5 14 ASSYSIRRLAGGYT
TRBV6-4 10 ASTTENEKLF
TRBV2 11 ASRGTGGTIQY
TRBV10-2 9 ASRANTEAF
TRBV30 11 AWSLWDSEKLF
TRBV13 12 ASSYRGEYHEQF
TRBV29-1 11 SVEWTGKLEAF
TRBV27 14 ASSFSAGASNTEAF
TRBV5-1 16 ASSSGQGSGLRQFEQY
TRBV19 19 ASSIDTGLGTSGSLIDEQF
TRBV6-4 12 ASSGTGLNYGYT
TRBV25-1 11 ASSRSGNTEAF
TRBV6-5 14 ASSYSPSGGTDTQY
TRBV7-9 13 ASSLGGQNSFGYT
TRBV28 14 ASSYTGTGLGTEAF
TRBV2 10 ASRREAGELF
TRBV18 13 ASSRSGGTNYEQY
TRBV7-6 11 ASSPTVNTEAF
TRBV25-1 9 ASTHYYEQY
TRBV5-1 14 ASSLAGGSYLYEQY
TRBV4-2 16 ASSQVLRTSRRPGELF